This is a list of T cell receptor beta chains from one sample in a study of blood T cell repertoires in COVID-19. The assay was immunoSEQ multiplex PCR, and TCRdb's table has in-frame clones only and misses some. The data show roughly 280,000 clones, approximately 91% seen once. The sequencing input was peripheral blood. These TCRs come from a man aged 50-59 years with acute or convalescent COVID-19. The CDR3 runs from the conserved cysteine through the conserved F or W. The D gene is left open where the match is weak. Rows give clone size only sometimes, using once, few, many, or a class for an expanded clone.

V gene	D gene	J gene	clone size	CDR3 DNA	CDR3 protein
TRBV10-3	TRBD1	TRBJ2-5	NA	TGTGCCATCAGTGAGGCGGACAGGGGGTGGGAGACCCAGTACTTC	CAISEADRGWETQYF
TRBV5-4	NA	TRBJ2-5	NA	TGTGCCAGCAGCTCGGGCAGAGGGCAGGAGACCCAGTACTTC	CASSSGRGQETQYF
TRBV3-1/TRBV3-2	TRBD2	TRBJ2-4	NA	TGTGCCAGCACCCTTTCGGGGGGGGGCAAAAACATTCAGTACTTC	CASTLSGGGKNIQYF
TRBV19	TRBD1	TRBJ2-3	NA	TGTGCCAGTAGTCTACAGGGGTTTGGAGATACGCAGTATTTT	CASSLQGFGDTQYF
TRBV24-1	NA	TRBJ2-1	NA	TGTGCCACCAGTGATCCATCGGGGGAAGAGCAGTTCTTC	CATSDPSGEEQFF
TRBV5-4	TRBD1	TRBJ1-2	NA	TGTGCCAGCAGGAGGACAGGGTGGGCCTATGGCTACACCTTC	CASRRTGWAYGYTF
TRBV7-2	TRBD2	TRBJ2-1	once	TGTGCCAGCAGCGCCTGGACTAGCGGGGCCTCCTACAATGAGCAGTTCTTC	CASSAWTSGASYNEQFF
TRBV15	TRBD1	TRBJ1-2	NA	TGTGCCACCAGCGGCGGGGGGACAGGGTCATACTATGGCTACACCTTC	CATSGGGTGSYYGYTF
TRBV3-1/TRBV3-2	NA	TRBJ1-1	NA	TGTGCCAGCAGCCAAGCAGGGTTCACTGAAGCTTTCTTT	CASSQAGFTEAFF
TRBV5-1	TRBD2	TRBJ2-2	NA	TGCGCCAGCAGCTTACTTTCTAGCGGGGGGCTCAACACCGGGGAGCTGTTTTTT	CASSLLSSGGLNTGELFF
TRBV5-4	NA	TRBJ2-1	once	TGTGCCAGCAGCTTGCCACTAAATGAGCAGTTCTTC	CASSLPLNEQFF
TRBV4-2	NA	TRBJ2-7	once	TGTGCCAGCAGCCAAGAGCGCCACTACGAGCAGTACTTC	CASSQERHYEQYF
TRBV10-1	TRBD1	TRBJ2-2	NA	TGCGCCAGCAGCTGGACAGGGAACACCGGGGAGCTGTTTTTT	CASSWTGNTGELFF
TRBV10-3	NA	TRBJ2-1	NA	TGTGCCATCAGAGGTTTTGGTAGCGATGAGCAGTTCTTC	CAIRGFGSDEQFF
TRBV10-3	TRBD1	TRBJ1-2	NA	TGTGCCATCAGTGAGTCGACAGGGCCCTACTATGGCTACACCTTC	CAISESTGPYYGYTF
TRBV6-6	NA	TRBJ1-5	few	TGTGCCAGCACTAAAAATAAACAGGACGTCGATCAGCCCCAGCATTTT	CASTKNKQDVDQPQHF
TRBV30	NA	TRBJ2-2	NA	TGTGCCTGGAGTTCCGGCAGGGGGGACCCCGGGGAGCTGTTTTTT	CAWSSGRGDPGELFF
TRBV7-9	NA	TRBJ2-3	NA	TGTGCCAGCAGCTTAGCCCCGGGGGTAGTCACAGATACGCAGTATTTT	CASSLAPGVVTDTQYF
TRBV4-1	TRBD1	TRBJ2-7	once	TGCGCCAGCAGCCAAGCCGGGACAGGCCCCTACGAGCAGTACTTC	CASSQAGTGPYEQYF
TRBV3-1/TRBV3-2	TRBD1	TRBJ2-1	few	TGTGCCAGCAGCCGACCGGGACAGGGGGAGTATGAGCAGTTCTTC	CASSRPGQGEYEQFF
TRBV6-5	NA	TRBJ1-4	NA	TGTGCCAGCAGGCGGACAGTGGGGAATGAAAAACTGTTTTTT	CASRRTVGNEKLFF
TRBV5-5	TRBD1	TRBJ2-7	NA	TGTGCCAGCAGCTTGGTTGGGACAGGGGGTTACGAGCAGTACTTC	CASSLVGTGGYEQYF
TRBV7-3	TRBD2	TRBJ2-5	few	TGTGCCAGCAGCGCCCTAGCGGGGGCTCAAGAGACCCAGTACTTC	CASSALAGAQETQYF
TRBV25-1	NA	TRBJ2-5	NA	TGTGCCAGCAGTGTCCAGGGGTCCCAAGAGACCCAGTACTTC	CASSVQGSQETQYF
TRBV5-8	NA	TRBJ2-7	NA	TGTGCCAGCAGCTTGGCGGTCGGCGAGCAGTACTTC	CASSLAVGEQYF
TRBV5-1	NA	TRBJ2-7	NA	TGCGCCAGCAGAGGGCAGGGGTCTTCAGGCGAGCAGTACTTC	CASRGQGSSGEQYF
TRBV3-1/TRBV3-2	NA	TRBJ2-3	NA	TGTGCCAGCAGCCAAGATCAGGGGGGATACACAGATACGCAGTATTTT	CASSQDQGGYTDTQYF
TRBV4-1	TRBD2	TRBJ2-7	NA	TGCGCCAGCAGCCGGGTGGGACTACACGAGCAGTACTTC	CASSRVGLHEQYF
TRBV30	NA	TRBJ2-3	NA	TGTGCCTGGTCCCACGGGGGTTACGCAGATACGCAGTATTTT	CAWSHGGYADTQYF
TRBV15	NA	TRBJ2-5	NA	TGTGCCACCAGCAGAGACCGGGACGGGGGTGCGTCCCAGTACTTC	CATSRDRDGGASQYF
TRBV20-1	TRBD1	TRBJ1-1	NA	TGCAGTCAAAGACAGGGAGGCACTTTCTTT	CSQRQGGTFF
TRBV9	NA	TRBJ2-1	NA	TGTGCCAGCAGCGCGACACCGAGCTCCTACAATGAGCAGTTCTTC	CASSATPSSYNEQFF
TRBV30	TRBD1	TRBJ2-5	NA	TGTGCCTGGAGTGGACCGGACAGGTTACAAGAGACCCAGTACTTC	CAWSGPDRLQETQYF
TRBV12-3/TRBV12-4	TRBD1	TRBJ1-5	NA	TGTGCCAGCGGACAGGGGGAAGGGCAGCCCCAGCATTTT	CASGQGEGQPQHF
TRBV9	TRBD1	TRBJ2-5	NA	TGTGCCAGCAGCGGGACAGGGGGCAGAGAGACCCAGTACTTC	CASSGTGGRETQYF
TRBV6-1	NA	TRBJ1-2	NA	TGTGCCAGCAGTGAAGGGGGGGTCCTGCCGGGCTACACCTTC	CASSEGGVLPGYTF
TRBV12-5	NA	TRBJ1-2	NA	TGTGCTAGTGGTTTGGCGCCTCAGGTACCAGGCTACACCTTC	CASGLAPQVPGYTF
TRBV9	NA	TRBJ1-1	NA	TGTGCCAGCAGCGTAGTGCCGGAGGACACTGAAGCTTTCTTT	CASSVVPEDTEAFF
TRBV19	NA	TRBJ2-6	NA	TGTGCCAGTAGTATCCAGGGGATCGGGGCCAACGTCCTGACTTTC	CASSIQGIGANVLTF
TRBV14	TRBD1	TRBJ2-2	NA	TGTGCCAGCAGCCCGGGGCAGGGGGCGGTTACCGGGGAGCTGTTTTTT	CASSPGQGAVTGELFF
TRBV6-6	TRBD1	TRBJ2-5	NA	TGTGCCAGCAGTTACTCGAACAGGGGCCAAGAGACCCAGTACTTC	CASSYSNRGQETQYF
TRBV7-7	TRBD1	TRBJ2-7	NA	TGTGCTAGCAGCAACGGACAGGCCGGGATTTACGAGCAGTACTTC	CASSNGQAGIYEQYF
TRBV6-1	NA	TRBJ2-7	NA	TGTGCCAGCAGTGACGACCCTGACAGTACCCACGAGCAGTACTTC	CASSDDPDSTHEQYF
TRBV2	NA	TRBJ1-4	NA	TGTGCCAGCAGTGAAGGGCCGCGGGGGGATGAAAAACTGTTTTTT	CASSEGPRGDEKLFF
TRBV12-3/TRBV12-4	TRBD1	TRBJ1-2	NA	TGTGCCAGCAGCCAAACAGGGGGCCAGGGCTACACCTTC	CASSQTGGQGYTF